Each of the 5 T cell receptor beta chains below was sequenced from the same sample in a study of spatial heterogeneity in lung cancer. TCRdb recomputed calls from the 5' RACE reads with MiXCR, one row per CDR3 protein. The data contain about 52,000 distinct CDR3 sequences, roughly 8.1% of them singletons. The sample's time point: blood at routine non-recurrence follow-up after resection. From tumor, nontumor lung or frozen PBMC, whole RNA was taken unsorted for sequencing. This specimen was PBMCs, taken at follow-up. The source is a female donor with early-stage non-small cell lung cancer.

In nucleotides, the CDR3 is TGTGCCAGCAGTTTTGCAGGGGATGGCTACACCTTC. Translation: CASSFAGDGYTF. This chain joins TRBV12-3 or TRBV12-4 and TRBJ1-2, with D possibly being TRBD1 (6 bases). The CDR3 sequence is 12 residues long. V was cut by 3 bases and J by 6 bases, with 8 bases left in between.

V is TRBV19 and J is TRBJ2-2; a weak D match, TRBD1 (5 bases). Germline V CDR1 and CDR2: LNHDA, SQIVND (reference sequence). The CDR3 is 14 residues long. Trimming stripped 4 bases from V and 5 bases from J, with 11 bases between. The DNA of the CDR3 is TGTGCCAGTAGTAGGACATCCTTGACCGGGGAGCTGTTTTTT. It translates to CASSRTSLTGELFF.

Concerning this clonotype itself: Given a much more abundant clone one base away, this may be a read error. CDR3 bases: TGTGCCAGCAGCTTAAGAGCGGGGGCTACAGATACGCAGCATTTT. Its protein product is CASSLRAGATDTQHF. The chain carries TRBV7-9 and TRBJ2-3; D is possibly TRBD1 (6 bases). The J call may be faulty, since TRBJ1-5 better matches the DNA end. From germline, CDR1 is SEHNR and CDR2 FQNEAQ (reference sequence). The CDR3 is made up of 15 amino acids.

The chain uses TRBV11-2 and TRBJ2-5; D gene uncertain. The CDR3 loop spans 15 amino acids. Germline V gene sequence: CDR1 SGHAT, CDR2 FQNNGV. Deletions cut 1 base from V and 2 bases from J, with 11 bases between. CDR3 in DNA: TGTGCCAGCAGCTTAGTGGCAGACTTACAAGAGACCCAGTACTTC. Translation gives CASSLVADLQETQYF.

There are a few counts of this clonotype. The chain has TRBV11-2 and TRBJ1-2; 7 positions agree with TRBD1. The CDR3 contains 15 residues. The trim removed 0 bases at V and 5 bases at J, leaving 6 bases unmatched. Germline-derived CDR1 and CDR2 are SGHAT and FQNNGV. Here the CDR3 DNA reads TGTGCCAGCAGCTTAGATCCAGGGGGTCGATATGGCTACACCTTC. Amino acid sequence: CASSLDPGGRYGYTF.